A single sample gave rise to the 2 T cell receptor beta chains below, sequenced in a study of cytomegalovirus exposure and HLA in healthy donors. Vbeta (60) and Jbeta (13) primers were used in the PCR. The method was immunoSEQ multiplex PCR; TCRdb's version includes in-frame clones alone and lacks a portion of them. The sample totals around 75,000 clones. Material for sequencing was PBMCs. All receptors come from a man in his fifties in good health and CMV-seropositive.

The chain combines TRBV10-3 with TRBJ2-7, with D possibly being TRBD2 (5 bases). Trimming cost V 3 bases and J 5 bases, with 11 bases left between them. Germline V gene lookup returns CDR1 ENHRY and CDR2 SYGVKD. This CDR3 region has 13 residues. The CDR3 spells CAISDYRGNEQYV. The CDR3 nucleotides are TGTGCCATCAGTGATTACCGGGGAAACGAGCAGTACGTC.

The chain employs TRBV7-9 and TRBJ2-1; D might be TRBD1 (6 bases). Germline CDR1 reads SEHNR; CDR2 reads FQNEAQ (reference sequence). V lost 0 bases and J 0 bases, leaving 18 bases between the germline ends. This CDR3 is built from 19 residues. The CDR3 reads CASSLADLQGIYSYNEQFF. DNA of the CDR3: TGTGCCAGCAGCTTAGCTGATCTACAGGGAATTTACTCCTACAATGAGCAGTTCTTC.